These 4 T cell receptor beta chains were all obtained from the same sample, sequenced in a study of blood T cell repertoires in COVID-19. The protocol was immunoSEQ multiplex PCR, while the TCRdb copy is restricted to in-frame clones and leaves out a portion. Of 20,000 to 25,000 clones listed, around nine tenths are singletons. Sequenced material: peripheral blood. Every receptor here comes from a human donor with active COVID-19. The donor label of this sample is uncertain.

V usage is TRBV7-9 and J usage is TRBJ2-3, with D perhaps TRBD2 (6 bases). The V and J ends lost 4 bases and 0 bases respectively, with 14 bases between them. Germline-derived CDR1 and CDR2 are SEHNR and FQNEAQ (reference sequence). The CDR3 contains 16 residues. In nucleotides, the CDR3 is TGTGCCAGCAGCTCGATGGTAGCGGCTAGCACAGATACGCAGTATTTT. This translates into CASSSMVAASTDTQYF.

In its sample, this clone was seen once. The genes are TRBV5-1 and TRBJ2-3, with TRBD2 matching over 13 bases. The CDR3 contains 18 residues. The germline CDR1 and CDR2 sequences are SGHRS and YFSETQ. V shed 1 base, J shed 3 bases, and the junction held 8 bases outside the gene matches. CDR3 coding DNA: TGCGCCAGCAGCTTGAAGGGACTAGCGGGACGATTAACAGATACGCAGTATTTT. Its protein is CASSLKGLAGRLTDTQYF. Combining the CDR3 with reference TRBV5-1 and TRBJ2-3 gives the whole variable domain KAGVTQTPRYLIKTRGQQVTLSCSPISGHRSVSWYQQTPGQGLQFLFEYFSETQRNKGNFPGRFSGRQFSNSRSEMNVSTLELGDSALYLCASSLKGLAGRLTDTQYFGPGTRLTVL.

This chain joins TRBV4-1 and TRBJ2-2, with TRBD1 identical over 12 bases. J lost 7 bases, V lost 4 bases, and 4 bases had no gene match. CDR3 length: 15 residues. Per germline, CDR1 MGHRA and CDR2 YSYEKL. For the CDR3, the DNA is TGCGCCAGCAGCCCGGGACAGGGGGCAAGCGGGGAGCTGTTTTTT. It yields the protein CASSPGQGASGELFF.

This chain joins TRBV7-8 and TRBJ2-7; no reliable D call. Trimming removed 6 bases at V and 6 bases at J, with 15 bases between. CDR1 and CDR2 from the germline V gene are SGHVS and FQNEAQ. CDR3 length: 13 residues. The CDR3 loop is CASSRLVASEQYF. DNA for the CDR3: TGTGCCAGCAGTAGGCTAGTAGCTTCCGAGCAGTACTTC.